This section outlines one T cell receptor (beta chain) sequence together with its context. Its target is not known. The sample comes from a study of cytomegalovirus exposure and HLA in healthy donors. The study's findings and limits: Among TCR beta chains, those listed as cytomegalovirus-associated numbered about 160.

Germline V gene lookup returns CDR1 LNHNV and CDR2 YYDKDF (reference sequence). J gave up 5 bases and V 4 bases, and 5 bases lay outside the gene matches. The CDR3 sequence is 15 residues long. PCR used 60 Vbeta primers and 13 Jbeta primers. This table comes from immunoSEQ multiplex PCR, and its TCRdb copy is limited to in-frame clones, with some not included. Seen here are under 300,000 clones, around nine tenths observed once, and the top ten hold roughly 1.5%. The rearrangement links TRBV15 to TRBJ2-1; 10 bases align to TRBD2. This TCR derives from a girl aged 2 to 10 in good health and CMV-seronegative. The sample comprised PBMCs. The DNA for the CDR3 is TGTGCCACCAGCACCCTAGCGGGGGAAAACAATGAGCAGTTCTTC. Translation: CATSTLAGENNEQFF.